Listed below are T cell receptor beta chains from one sample, sequenced in a study of blood T cell repertoires in COVID-19. Libraries were prepared by immunoSEQ multiplex PCR; TCRdb keeps only in-frame clonotypes and omits some of them. The data show under 200,000 clones, about 85% seen once. The sequenced material came from peripheral blood. These TCRs come from a man aged 55-75 years who had recovered from COVID-19. Both conserved end residues are part of each CDR3. D genes are given only for firm matches. Not all rows give a size; the values are once, few, many and, for expanded clones, a class.

D gene | J gene | V gene | clone size | CDR3 protein | CDR3 DNA
. | TRBJ2-6 | TRBV14 | . | CASSVGAGANVLTF | TGTGCCAGCAGTGTAGGAGCTGGGGCCAACGTCCTGACTTTC
. | TRBJ1-3 | TRBV15 | . | CATSRGRGLGNTIYF | TGTGCCACCAGCAGAGGTAGAGGGCTAGGGAACACCATATATTTT
. | TRBJ2-5 | TRBV7-2 | . | CASSLTVVAALGKTQYF | TGTGCCAGCAGCTTAACGGTAGTAGCAGCCCTCGGGAAGACCCAGTACTTC
. | TRBJ2-5 | TRBV7-2 | . | CASRFGGYQETQYF | TGTGCCAGCAGATTTGGGGGCTACCAAGAGACCCAGTACTTC
TRBD1 | TRBJ2-7 | TRBV4-1 | . | CASSQAGTADSYEQYF | TGCGCCAGCAGCCAAGCCGGGACAGCTGACTCCTACGAGCAGTACTTC
TRBD1 | TRBJ1-5 | TRBV2 | . | CASVRETGNQPQHF | TGTGCCAGCGTCCGGGAGACAGGGAATCAGCCCCAGCATTTT
TRBD1 | TRBJ1-5 | TRBV7-9 | . | CASSQNDRVRPQHF | TGTGCCAGCAGCCAAAACGACAGGGTCCGGCCCCAGCATTTT
TRBD1 | TRBJ1-4 | TRBV6-2/TRBV6-3 | once | CASSFVQGDFATNEKLFF | TGTGCCAGCAGTTTCGTACAGGGGGACTTTGCAACTAATGAAAAACTGTTTTTT
TRBD1 | TRBJ2-7 | TRBV10-1 | . | CASSESPGQGAVGRYEQYF | TGCGCCAGCAGTGAGTCGCCGGGACAGGGGGCCGTTGGTAGGTACGAGCAGTACTTC
. | TRBJ1-1 | TRBV7-9 | . | CASSLSSGYEAFF | TGTGCCAGCAGCTTATCGTCGGGGTATGAAGCTTTCTTT
TRBD2 | TRBJ2-5 | TRBV7-2 | . | CASSLESGEETQYF | TGTGCCAGCAGCTTAGAAAGCGGGGAAGAGACCCAGTACTTC
. | TRBJ1-2 | TRBV6-5 | . | CASSRRDGYTF | TGTGCCAGCAGTCGGCGGGATGGCTACACCTTC
. | TRBJ2-3 | TRBV7-2 | . | CASSLGGGATDTQYF | TGTGCCAGCAGCTTAGGTGGGGGGGCCACAGATACGCAGTATTTT
. | TRBJ1-3 | TRBV29-1 | . | CSVRETGNTIYF | TGCAGCGTTCGGGAGACTGGAAACACCATATATTTT
. | TRBJ2-7 | TRBV6-7 | . | CASSNYGPTDSYEQYF | TGTGCCAGCAGTAATTATGGGCCAACCGACTCCTACGAGCAGTACTTC
TRBD2 | TRBJ2-1 | TRBV13 | . | CASSLRGGSYNEQFF | TGTGCCAGCAGTCTTCGGGGGGGCTCCTACAATGAGCAGTTCTTC
TRBD1 | TRBJ1-5 | TRBV19 | . | CASSKASPTGYNQPQHF | TGTGCCAGTAGTAAAGCCTCGCCGACAGGGTACAATCAGCCCCAGCATTTT
TRBD2 | TRBJ2-5 | TRBV5-3 | once | CARSLHGTSEVETQYF | TGTGCCAGAAGCTTGCACGGGACTAGCGAGGTGGAGACCCAGTACTTC
TRBD1 | TRBJ1-1 | TRBV5-8 | . | CASSKRTGLMTEAFF | TGTGCCAGCAGCAAAAGGACAGGGCTAATGACTGAAGCTTTCTTT
. | TRBJ1-2 | TRBV14 | . | CASSGQGSPYGYTF | TGTGCCAGCAGCGGGCAGGGGTCCCCCTATGGCTACACCTTC
. | TRBJ1-1 | TRBV7-2 | . | CASHLIPRTPTEAFF | TGTGCCAGCCACTTAATACCTCGGACACCAACTGAAGCTTTCTTT
TRBD1 | TRBJ1-1 | TRBV5-4 | . | CASSLALFPGQGLAFF | TGTGCCAGCAGCTTGGCCCTTTTTCCGGGACAGGGCCTTGCTTTCTTT
. | TRBJ1-2 | TRBV7-2 | . | CASSLGEDYGYTF | TGTGCCAGCAGCTTAGGCGAAGATTATGGCTACACCTTC
. | TRBJ2-2 | TRBV7-2 | . | CASSSTSRGANTGELFF | TGTGCCAGCAGCTCCACGTCACGCGGGGCCAACACCGGGGAGCTGTTTTTT
TRBD1 | TRBJ1-5 | TRBV6-1 | . | CASSEGQGAQPQHF | TGTGCCAGCAGTGAAGGGCAGGGGGCCCAGCCCCAGCATTTT
. | TRBJ2-6 | TRBV7-2 | . | CASSLGGPISGANVLTF | TGTGCCAGCAGCTTAGGCGGCCCGATCTCTGGGGCCAACGTCCTGACTTTC
. | TRBJ2-5 | TRBV7-2 | . | CASSFAGEETQYF | TGTGCCAGCAGCTTCGCCGGGGAAGAGACCCAGTACTTC
TRBD1 | TRBJ2-7 | TRBV6-6 | once | CASSRDRYNEQYF | TGTGCCAGCAGTCGGGACAGGTACAACGAGCAGTACTTC
TRBD1 | TRBJ2-2 | TRBV5-1 | . | CASSIGQGLTGELFF | TGCGCCAGCAGCATAGGACAGGGACTCACCGGGGAGCTGTTTTTT
TRBD2 | TRBJ2-5 | TRBV7-8 | . | CASSLLAGGQETQYF | TGTGCCAGCAGCCTACTAGCGGGGGGGCAAGAGACCCAGTACTTC
TRBD2 | TRBJ2-5 | TRBV5-1 | . | CASSSGTASTSIFETQYF | TGCGCCAGCAGCTCGGGAACCGCCTCGACTAGCATCTTTGAGACCCAGTACTTC
TRBD1 | TRBJ1-2 | TRBV9 | once | CASSPQTTGIGYTF | TGTGCCAGCAGCCCTCAGACGACAGGGATAGGCTACACCTTC
. | TRBJ1-2 | TRBV18 | . | CASSMTGNGYTF | TGTGCCAGCTCTATGACAGGAAATGGCTACACCTTC
TRBD1 | TRBJ1-1 | TRBV7-9 | . | CASSSPGGVEAFF | TGTGCCAGCAGCAGTCCAGGGGGAGTTGAAGCTTTCTTT
. | TRBJ1-3 | TRBV6-6 | once | CASSYAGFSGNTIYF | TGTGCCAGCAGTTACGCAGGTTTCTCTGGAAACACCATATATTTT
TRBD2 | TRBJ2-1 | TRBV27 | . | CASSYQGLAGAYNEQFF | TGTGCCAGCAGCTACCAGGGACTAGCGGGGGCCTACAATGAGCAGTTCTTC
. | TRBJ1-1 | TRBV6-5 | . | CASSYQGEVSEAFF | TGTGCCAGCAGTTACCAGGGTGAAGTATCTGAAGCTTTCTTT
. | TRBJ2-2 | TRBV5-4 | . | CASSLDREFTGELFF | TGTGCCAGCAGCTTGGACAGGGAATTCACCGGGGAGCTGTTTTTT
TRBD1 | TRBJ2-5 | TRBV10-3 | . | CAIKGTEETQYF | TGTGCCATCAAGGGGACAGAAGAGACCCAGTACTTC
TRBD2 | TRBJ2-2 | TRBV19 | . | CASSIGRGIRELFF | TGTGCCAGTAGTATAGGGCGGGGGATCCGGGAGCTGTTTTTT
. | TRBJ1-3 | TRBV6-5 | . | CASRPGGGGNTIYF | TGTGCCAGCAGGCCGGGAGGTGGTGGAAACACCATATATTTT
TRBD1 | TRBJ1-2 | TRBV4-3 | . | CASSQRDRGNYGYTF | TGCGCCAGCAGCCAAAGAGACAGGGGGAACTATGGCTACACCTTC
TRBD1 | TRBJ1-2 | TRBV19 | once | CASSTRQDRGREAYTF | TGTGCCAGTAGTACGAGACAGGACAGGGGGCGTGAGGCCTACACCTTC
TRBD2 | TRBJ2-4 | TRBV5-6 | . | CASSLRGLAGRAKNIQYF | TGTGCCAGCAGCTTGAGGGGGCTAGCGGGGAGAGCCAAAAACATTCAGTACTTC
. | TRBJ2-5 | TRBV21-1 | . | CASSKVEDRGQETQYF | TGTGCCAGCAGCAAAGTTGAAGACAGGGGGCAGGAGACCCAGTACTTC
TRBD1 | TRBJ2-5 | TRBV9 | . | CASSAGQGQETQYF | TGTGCCAGCAGCGCTGGACAGGGGCAAGAGACCCAGTACTTC
TRBD1 | TRBJ1-1 | TRBV29-1 | . | CSVERGQGLNTEAFF | TGCAGCGTTGAGAGGGGACAGGGCTTGAACACTGAAGCTTTCTTT
TRBD2 | TRBJ2-5 | TRBV24-1 | . | CATSQSGTSLEETQYF | TGTGCCACCAGTCAAAGCGGGACTAGCTTGGAAGAGACCCAGTACTTC
. | TRBJ2-3 | TRBV2 | . | CASSERREGQYF | TGTGCCAGCAGTGAACGCAGGGAAGGACAGTATTTT
. | TRBJ1-3 | TRBV19 | . | CASSEWTPSGNTIYF | TGTGCCAGTAGCGAATGGACACCCTCTGGAAACACCATATATTTT
. | TRBJ1-1 | TRBV5-1 | . | CASSPGFFGTEAFF | TGCGCCAGCAGCCCAGGGTTTTTTGGCACTGAAGCTTTCTTT
. | TRBJ1-6 | TRBV27 | . | CASSFQLGGGSPLHF | TGTGCCAGCAGTTTTCAACTGGGTGGGGGGTCACCCCTCCACTTT
. | TRBJ1-2 | TRBV24-1 | . | CATSDARDGYGYTF | TGTGCCACCAGTGACGCGCGGGACGGCTATGGCTACACCTTC
. | TRBJ2-7 | TRBV6-5 | . | CASRRGWNYEQYF | TGTGCCAGCCGGAGGGGCTGGAACTACGAGCAGTACTTC
. | TRBJ1-1 | TRBV3-1/TRBV3-2 | . | CASSPSWGRSQRGTEAFF | TGTGCCAGCAGCCCCTCTTGGGGCAGGTCCCAAAGGGGCACTGAAGCTTTCTTT
TRBD2 | TRBJ2-1 | TRBV4-3 | . | CASSQEISGGPYNEQFF | TGCGCCAGCAGCCAAGAGATTAGCGGGGGGCCCTACAATGAGCAGTTCTTC